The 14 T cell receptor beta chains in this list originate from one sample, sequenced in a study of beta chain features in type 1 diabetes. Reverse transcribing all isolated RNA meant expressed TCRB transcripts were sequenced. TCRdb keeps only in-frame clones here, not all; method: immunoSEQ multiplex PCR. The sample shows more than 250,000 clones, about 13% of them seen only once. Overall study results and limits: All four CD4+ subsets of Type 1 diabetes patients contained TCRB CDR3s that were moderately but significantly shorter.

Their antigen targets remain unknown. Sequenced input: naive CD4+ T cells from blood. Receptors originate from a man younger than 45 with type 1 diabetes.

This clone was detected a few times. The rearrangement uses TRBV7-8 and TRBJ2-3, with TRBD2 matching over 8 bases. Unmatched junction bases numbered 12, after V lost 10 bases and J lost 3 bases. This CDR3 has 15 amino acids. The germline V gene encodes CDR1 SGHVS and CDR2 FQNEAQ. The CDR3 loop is CAISPPAGGTDTQYF. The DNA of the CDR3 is TGTGCCATCTCGCCACCGGCGGGAGGAACAGATACGCAGTATTTT.

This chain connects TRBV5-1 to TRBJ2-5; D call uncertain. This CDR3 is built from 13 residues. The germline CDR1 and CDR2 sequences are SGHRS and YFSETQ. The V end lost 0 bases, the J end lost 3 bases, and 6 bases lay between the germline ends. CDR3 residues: CASSLGVKETQYF. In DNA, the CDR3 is TGCGCCAGCAGCTTGGGCGTAAAAGAGACCCAGTACTTC.

CDR3 DNA: TGTGCCTGGAGTCCGGGACAGGACTACGAGCAGTACTTC. Translated, it gives CAWSPGQDYEQYF. The V gene is TRBV30, the J gene TRBJ2-7; 8 bases agree with TRBD1. Germline V gene sequence: CDR1 GTSNPN, CDR2 SVGIG (reference sequence). V lost 2 bases, J lost 3 bases, and 3 bases stayed unmatched. CDR3 length equals 13 residues.

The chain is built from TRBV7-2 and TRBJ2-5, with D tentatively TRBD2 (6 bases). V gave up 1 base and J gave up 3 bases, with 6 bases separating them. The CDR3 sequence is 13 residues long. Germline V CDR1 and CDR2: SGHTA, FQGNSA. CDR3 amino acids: CASSLEREETQYF. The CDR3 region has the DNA TGTGCCAGCAGCTTAGAGCGGGAAGAGACCCAGTACTTC.

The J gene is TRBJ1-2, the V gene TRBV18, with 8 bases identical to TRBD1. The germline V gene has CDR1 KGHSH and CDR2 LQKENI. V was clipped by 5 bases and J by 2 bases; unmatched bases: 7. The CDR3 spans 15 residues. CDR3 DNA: TGTGCCAGCTCATCAGTGACAGGGGCGAACTATGGCTACACCTTC. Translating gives CASSSVTGANYGYTF.

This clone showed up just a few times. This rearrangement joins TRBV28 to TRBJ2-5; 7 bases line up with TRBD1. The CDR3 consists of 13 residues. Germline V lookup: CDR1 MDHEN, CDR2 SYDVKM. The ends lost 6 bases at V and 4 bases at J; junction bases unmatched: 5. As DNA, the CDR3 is TGTGCCAGCAGACTACAGGGGAGAGAGACCCAGTACTTC. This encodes CASRLQGRETQYF.

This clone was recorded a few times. The CDR3 nucleotides read TGTGCCAGCAGTTTCTTAACCTCGCGAGCCGAAAAACTGTTTTTT. It yields the protein CASSFLTSRAEKLFF. This chain connects TRBV27 to TRBJ1-4; D remains unclear. The CDR3 is 15 residues long. Germline V gives CDR1 MNHEY, CDR2 SMNVEV (reference sequence). Trimming took off 3 bases at V and 8 bases at J, with 16 bases between the two ends. Full variable domain (missing parts from reference TRBV27 and TRBJ1-4): EAQVTQNPRYLITVTGKKLTVTCSQNMNHEYMSWYRQDPGLGLRQIYYSMNVEVTDKGDVPEGYKVSRKEKRNFPLILESPSPNQTSLYFCASSFLTSRAEKLFFGSGTQLSVL.

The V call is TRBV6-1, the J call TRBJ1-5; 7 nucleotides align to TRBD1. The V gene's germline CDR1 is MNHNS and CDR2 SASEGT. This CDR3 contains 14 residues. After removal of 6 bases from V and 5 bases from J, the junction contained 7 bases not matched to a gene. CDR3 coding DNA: TGTGCCAGCAGGGCCGGGACAGTAGATCAGCCCCAGCATTTT. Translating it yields CASRAGTVDQPQHF.

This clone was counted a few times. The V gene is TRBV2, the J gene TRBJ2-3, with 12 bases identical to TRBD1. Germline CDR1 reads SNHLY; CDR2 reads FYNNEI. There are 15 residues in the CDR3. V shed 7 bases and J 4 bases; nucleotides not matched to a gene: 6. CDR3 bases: TGTGCCAGCACTCTGGGACAGGGGGCGTCAGATACGCAGTATTTT. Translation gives CASTLGQGASDTQYF.

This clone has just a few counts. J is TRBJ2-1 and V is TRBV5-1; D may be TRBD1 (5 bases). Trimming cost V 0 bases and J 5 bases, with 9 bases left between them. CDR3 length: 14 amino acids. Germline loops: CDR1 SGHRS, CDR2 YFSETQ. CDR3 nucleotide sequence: TGCGCCAGCAGCTTGGCAGGGTCGGACAATGAGCAGTTCTTC. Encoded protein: CASSLAGSDNEQFF.

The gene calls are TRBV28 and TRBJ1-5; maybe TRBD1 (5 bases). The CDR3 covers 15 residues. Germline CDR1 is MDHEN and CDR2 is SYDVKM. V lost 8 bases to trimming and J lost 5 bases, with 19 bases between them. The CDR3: CASGLGGRADQPQHF. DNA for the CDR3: TGTGCCAGCGGACTGGGAGGCAGGGCTGATCAGCCCCAGCATTTT.

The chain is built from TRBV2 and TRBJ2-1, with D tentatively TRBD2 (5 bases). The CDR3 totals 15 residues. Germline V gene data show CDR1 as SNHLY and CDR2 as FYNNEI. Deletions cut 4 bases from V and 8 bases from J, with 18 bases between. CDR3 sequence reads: CASSVGAEPIYEQFF. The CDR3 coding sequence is TGTGCCAGCAGTGTGGGAGCGGAGCCAATTTATGAGCAGTTCTTC.

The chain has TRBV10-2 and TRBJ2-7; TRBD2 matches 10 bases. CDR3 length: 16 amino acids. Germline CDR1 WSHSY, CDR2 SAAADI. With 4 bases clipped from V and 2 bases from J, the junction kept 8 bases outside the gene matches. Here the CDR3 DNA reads TGCGCCAGCAGTGTGATGACTAGCGGGCCTACCTACGAGCAGTACTTC. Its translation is CASSVMTSGPTYEQYF.

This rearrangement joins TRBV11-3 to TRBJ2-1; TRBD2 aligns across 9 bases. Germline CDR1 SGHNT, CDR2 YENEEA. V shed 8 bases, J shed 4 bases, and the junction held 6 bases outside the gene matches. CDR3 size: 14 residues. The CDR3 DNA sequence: TGTGCCAGCCTTAAGCGGGAGGAATACAATGAGCAGTTCTTC. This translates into CASLKREEYNEQFF.